The 26 T cell receptor beta chains below all came from one sample that was sequenced in a study of OX40 agonist ivuxolimab in advanced cancers. Sequencing used immunoSEQ multiplex PCR; TCRdb keeps in-frame clones, though not all of them. The data contain roughly 100,000 clones, about 85% of them singletons. Sequencing was performed on CD4+ or CD8+ T cells sorted from blood, taken in a trial of the OX40 agonist ivuxolimab. The origin of the receptors is an adult with an advanced solid tumor such as melanoma, head and neck, liver or kidney cancer.

A single count supports this clone. This chain uses TRBV29-1 with TRBJ2-5, with 7 nucleotides matching TRBD1. Germline CDR1 is SQVTM and CDR2 is ANQGSEA. The junction had 6 bases not matched to a gene; V was cut back by 3 bases and J by 5 bases. This CDR3 has 13 amino acids. Here the CDR3 reads CSVETGKAETQYF. The CDR3 nucleotides are TGCAGCGTTGAGACAGGGAAGGCGGAGACCCAGTACTTC.

This chain uses TRBV28 with TRBJ1-4; no clear D gene. Germline V gene data show CDR1 as MDHEN and CDR2 as SYDVKM. The CDR3 runs to 12 residues. Trimming pared 6 bases from V and 7 bases from J, leaving 9 bases between. CDR3 nucleotides: TGTGCCAGCAGGCCTGGCCCTGAAAAACTGTTTTTT. Translating gives CASRPGPEKLFF.

V and J are TRBV11-1 and TRBJ1-3, with no clear D. Deletions cut 5 bases from V and 0 bases from J, with 8 bases between. The germline V gene has CDR1 SGHAT and CDR2 FQDESV (reference sequence). This CDR3 contains 14 residues. CDR3 DNA: TGTGCCAGCAGCCTGGCCCTCTCTGGAAACACCATATATTTT. This sequence encodes CASSLALSGNTIYF.

This clone was observed once. The chain employs TRBV28 and TRBJ1-5, with D hard to call. V gave up 10 bases and J gave up 6 bases, with 16 bases separating them. The germline gives CDR1 MDHEN, CDR2 SYDVKM. The CDR3 runs to 13 residues. The chain's CDR3 is CATFRNYGQPQHF. The DNA for the CDR3 is TGTGCCACTTTTAGGAACTACGGTCAGCCCCAGCATTTT.

The chain couples TRBV5-1 to TRBJ2-7; no definite D call. The germline CDR1 and CDR2 sequences are SGHRS and YFSETQ. V was clipped by 4 bases and J by 5 bases, with 13 bases between them. The CDR3 spans 13 residues. The CDR3 protein is CASSGDNFDEQYF. The CDR3 DNA sequence: TGCGCCAGCAGCGGCGACAACTTCGACGAGCAGTACTTC.

J is TRBJ2-2 and V is TRBV5-6, with 7 bases matching TRBD2. The length of the CDR3 is 16 residues. CDR1 SGHDT and CDR2 YYEEEE come from the germline V gene. Germline trimming cut 3 bases from V and 4 bases from J; bases unmatched to any gene: 9. This chain's CDR3 is CASSWAGEGTTGELFF. CDR3 bases: TGTGCCAGCAGCTGGGCGGGAGAGGGGACCACCGGGGAGCTGTTTTTT. The whole variable domain, remainder taken from reference TRBV5-6 and TRBJ2-2, is DAGVTQSPTHLIKTRGQQVTLRCSPKSGHDTVSWYQQALGQGPQFIFQYYEEEERQRGNFPDRFSGHQFPNYSSELNVNALLLGDSALYLCASSWAGEGTTGELFFGEGSRLTVL.

The chain links TRBV7-8 to TRBJ1-5; D not certain. Germline lookup yields CDR1 SGHVS and CDR2 FQNEAQ. This CDR3 has 15 residues. Trimming took off 5 bases at V and 6 bases at J, with 17 bases between the two ends. The CDR3 sequence: CASSADPSSGQPQHF. The CDR3 region has the DNA TGTGCCAGCAGCGCAGACCCCTCGTCGGGTCAGCCCCAGCATTTT.

The V and J genes are TRBV11-3 and TRBJ2-2; D is undetermined. This CDR3 is 14 amino acids long. Germline V CDR1 and CDR2: SGHNT, YENEEA. Trimming removed 5 bases at V and 5 bases at J, with 12 bases between. CDR3 region: CASSPSRWTGELFF. For the CDR3, the DNA is TGTGCCAGCAGCCCCTCGAGGTGGACCGGGGAGCTGTTTTTT.

The chain employs TRBV13 and TRBJ1-2; D ambiguous. The V gene lost 8 bases and the J gene lost 4 bases, with 14 bases spanning the gap. CDR3 length: 13 amino acids. Germline V gene data show CDR1 as PRHDT and CDR2 as FYEKMQ (reference sequence). The CDR3 DNA sequence: TGTGCCAGCGGTACGGGTTCCAGCTATGGCTACACCTTC. It specifies CASGTGSSYGYTF.

The chain uses TRBV15 and TRBJ1-1; D not resolved. Germline loops: CDR1 LNHNV, CDR2 YYDKDF (reference sequence). V dropped 1 base and J dropped 5 bases, with 11 bases sitting between them. CDR3 size: 14 residues. The CDR3 sequence: CATSRGGAGTEAFF. The CDR3 DNA sequence: TGTGCCACCAGCAGAGGTGGCGCCGGTACTGAAGCTTTCTTT.

This clone was observed once. The V call is TRBV7-2, the J call TRBJ2-3, with D possibly TRBD2 on 6 matching bases. Germline V gives CDR1 SGHTA, CDR2 FQGNSA. Between the trimmed V and J ends, which lost 5 bases and 0 bases, there was a span of 9 bases. CDR3 length: 14 residues. The CDR3 here is CASSPGVSTDTQYF. The CDR3 DNA follows: TGTGCCAGCAGCCCGGGAGTAAGCACAGATACGCAGTATTTT.

The V and J genes are TRBV5-1 and TRBJ2-7, with 8 nucleotides matching TRBD1. The germline V gene has CDR1 SGHRS and CDR2 YFSETQ. CDR3 size: 15 residues. With V trimmed by 2 bases and J by 5 bases, 9 bases remained unmatched. CDR3 in amino acids: CASSFSGGASDEQYF. The CDR3 DNA follows: TGCGCCAGCAGCTTCTCAGGGGGCGCTTCGGACGAGCAGTACTTC.

The chain is built from TRBV28 and TRBJ1-5; D perhaps matches TRBD1 (6 bases). V was clipped by 10 bases and J by 9 bases, with 16 bases between them. In germline, CDR1 is MDHEN, CDR2 SYDVKM. The CDR3 covers 12 residues. The CDR3 DNA sequence: TGTGCCACTGGGGGCCCGGGTTCGCCCCAGCATTTT. This encodes CATGGPGSPQHF.

This sequence joins TRBV15 and TRBJ2-7; 7 nucleotides align to TRBD2. Germline assignment: CDR1 LNHNV and CDR2 YYDKDF (reference sequence). The ends lost 0 bases at V and 9 bases at J; junction bases unmatched: 11. This CDR3 spans 15 amino acids. The CDR3 region is CATSRDKVGGRVQYF. The CDR3 DNA reads as TGTGCCACCAGCAGAGATAAGGTGGGAGGGCGGGTGCAGTACTTC.

The chain recombines TRBV10-3 with TRBJ1-2; 7 bases match TRBD1. Germline V gene lookup returns CDR1 ENHRY and CDR2 SYGVKD. V dropped 0 bases and J dropped 4; count of bases not matched to a gene: 5. This CDR3 has 15 amino acids. CDR3 region: CAISESDRAAYGYTF. The CDR3 DNA is TGTGCCATCAGTGAGTCAGACAGGGCGGCCTATGGCTACACCTTC.

V gene TRBV14 combines with J gene TRBJ2-1; D is tentatively TRBD1 or TRBD2 (5 bases each). V lost 4 bases and J lost 13, with 17 bases in between. There are 13 residues in the CDR3. Germline values: CDR1 SGHDN, CDR2 FVKESK. CDR3 nucleotide sequence: TGTGCCAGCAGCCCAGGGAGTTCCGGGCGACAGTTCTTC. Translating gives CASSPGSSGRQFF.

The rearrangement uses TRBV19 and TRBJ2-4; tentatively, D is TRBD2 (5 bases). The CDR3 loop spans 15 amino acids. Germline V gives CDR1 LNHDA, CDR2 SQIVND (reference sequence). V dropped 3 bases and J dropped 7 bases, with 16 bases sitting between them. The CDR3 DNA is TGTGCCAGTAGTATCGGGGTGGAAACATTCAACATTCAGTACTTC. This translates into CASSIGVETFNIQYF.

The rearrangement links TRBV18 to TRBJ2-7; 7 nucleotides match TRBD1. CDR1 is KGHSH and CDR2 is LQKENI in the germline V gene. J lost 6 bases, V lost 4 bases, and 12 bases had no gene match. The CDR3 spans 15 residues. CDR3 sequence (DNA): TGTGCCAGCTCACGTCAATCAACCGGGGACAGCGAGCAGTACTTC. Protein product: CASSRQSTGDSEQYF.

V is TRBV19 and J is TRBJ1-5; tentative D call: TRBD1 (5 bases). Looked up from germline, CDR1 is LNHDA and CDR2 is SQIVND (reference sequence). Between the trimmed V and J ends, which lost 5 bases and 4 bases, there was a span of 9 bases. This CDR3 contains 13 residues. CDR3 nucleotides: TGTGCCAGTAGTCTGACAGAGAATCAGCCCCAGCATTTT. Amino acids: CASSLTENQPQHF.

This chain uses TRBV4-3 with TRBJ2-1; D possibly corresponds to TRBD1 (6 bases). The CDR3 is 16 residues long. The germline V gene encodes CDR1 LGHNA and CDR2 YSLEER. With 4 bases removed from V and 7 bases from J, the gap between germline ends came to 20 bases. The CDR3 DNA follows: TGCGCCAGCAGCCTCGATGGGGTGGGGGCAGAAAATGAGCAGTTCTTC. Translated, it gives CASSLDGVGAENEQFF.

This chain uses TRBV28 with TRBJ1-2; no firm D call. The CDR3 length is 19 residues. Germline loops: CDR1 MDHEN, CDR2 SYDVKM. V was cut by 6 bases and J by 5 bases, with 31 bases left in between. CDR3 nucleotides: TGTGCCAGCAGCTCCGTTCAGTCAGTCCGGTCTTATGGTGTATATGGCTACACCTTC. Protein product: CASSSVQSVRSYGVYGYTF.

The V call is TRBV2, the J call TRBJ2-3, with 9 nucleotides matching TRBD2. CDR3 length equals 18 residues. J lost 0 bases, V lost 4 bases, and 11 bases had no gene match. The germline V gene has CDR1 SNHLY and CDR2 FYNNEI. CDR3 DNA sequence: TGTGCCAGCAGTGTGGCTAGCGGGGACCGTGTAAGCACAGATACGCAGTATTTT. This codes for CASSVASGDRVSTDTQYF.

The V gene is TRBV7-3, the J gene TRBJ2-3, with D possibly being TRBD2 (6 bases). The V gene lost 5 bases and the J gene lost 0 bases, with 12 bases spanning the gap. CDR1 and CDR2 (germline): SGHTA, FQGTGA. This CDR3 region has 15 residues. This CDR3 is CASSPLAVSTDTQYF. CDR3 coding DNA: TGTGCCAGCAGCCCCTTAGCGGTAAGCACAGATACGCAGTATTTT.

CDR3: CASSILAGEVEQFF. In DNA, the CDR3 is TGTGCCAGTAGTATCCTAGCGGGAGAGGTTGAGCAGTTCTTC. This chain connects TRBV19 to TRBJ2-1, with TRBD2 matching 10 bases. The junction had 5 bases not matched to a gene; V was cut back by 3 bases and J by 9 bases. Per the germline V gene, CDR1 is LNHDA and CDR2 is SQIVND (reference sequence). The CDR3 has 14 amino acids.

The chain joins TRBV2 to TRBJ2-1, with D possibly matching TRBD1 (6 bases). Trimming took off 7 bases at V and 9 bases at J, with 16 bases between the two ends. The CDR3 spans 13 residues. In germline, CDR1 is SNHLY, CDR2 FYNNEI. The CDR3 reads CASTQGRRREQFF. The CDR3 bases are TGTGCCAGCACCCAGGGGAGACGGCGTGAGCAGTTCTTC.

The chain combines TRBV11-3 with TRBJ1-2; D might be TRBD1 (5 bases). This CDR3 is 13 amino acids long. Germline V gene sequence: CDR1 SGHNT, CDR2 YENEEA. Trimming removed 1 base at V and 6 bases at J, with 9 bases between. The CDR3 DNA reads TGTGCCAGCAGCTTAGCGCTCAGGGATGGCTACACCTTC. Its translation is CASSLALRDGYTF.